This entry lists 29 T cell receptor beta chains sequenced from one sample in a study of T cell repertoires in cytomegalovirus infection. These TCRs' antigens remain unknown. MiXCR, applied by TCRdb to the reads, yields one record per CDR3 protein. The table has approximately 1,000,000 distinct CDR3 sequences, roughly 30% seen once. Sequences were derived from cultured CD8+ T cells from PBMCs, sampled from culture after CMV antigen stimulation. These receptors came from a human donor in good health (CMV status not recorded). Some clones in this sample may be carry-over from other donors' samples.

A word on this clonotype: One base away lies a much larger clone, so this may be a sequencing read error. Here the CDR3 omits its conserved ending phenylalanine or tryptophan, so a read error is the likely source. The chain is built from TRBV7-6 and TRBJ2-5; TRBD2 is a possible D gene (7 bases). The CDR3 loop spans 18 amino acids. CDR1 and CDR2 (germline): SGHVS, FNYEAQ. The V end lost 5 bases, the J end lost 5 bases, and 27 bases lay between the germline ends. CDR3: CASSPRGGARVSGETQYV. In DNA, the CDR3 is TGTGCCAGCAGCCCGAGGGGGGGCGCGAGGGTATCGGGGGAGACCCAGTACGTC.

This chain joins TRBV29-1 and TRBJ2-5; the D is unclear. The length of the CDR3 is 13 residues. CDR1 SQVTM and CDR2 ANQGSEA come from the germline V gene. With 4 bases removed from V and 0 bases from J, the gap between germline ends came to 9 bases. CDR3 sequence (DNA): TGCAGCGTTGTCTGGCAGAACCAAGAGACCCAGTACTTC. Translation gives CSVVWQNQETQYF.

This clonotype was observed many times. This rearrangement joins TRBV7-8 to TRBJ2-5; unclear D gene. V lost 1 base, J lost 2 bases, and 8 bases lay in between. The CDR3 has 14 residues. Germline V lookup: CDR1 SGHVS, CDR2 FQNEAQ. The chain's CDR3 is CASSLGDLQETQYF. CDR3 nucleotides: TGTGCCAGCAGCTTAGGTGACCTTCAAGAGACCCAGTACTTC.

This clonotype showed up just a few times. The rearrangement links TRBV5-1 to TRBJ1-2; tentative D call: TRBD1 (6 bases). V gave up 7 bases and J gave up 4 bases, with 14 bases separating them. The CDR3 covers 13 residues. Per germline, CDR1 SGHRS and CDR2 YFSETQ. CDR3 coding DNA: TGCGCCAGCTACGCAGGGGCGTCCTATGGCTACACCTTC. This encodes CASYAGASYGYTF.

Details on this clonotype: The junction shows a germline mismatch at one end, possibly a read error. The rearrangement uses TRBV4-1 and TRBJ2-1; 8 positions agree with TRBD1. The germline V gene encodes CDR1 MGHRA and CDR2 YSYEKL. The CDR3 is made up of 15 amino acids. The CDR3 sequence: CASSQDGDRGDEQLF. The CDR3 DNA follows: TGTGCCAGCAGCCAAGATGGAGACAGGGGTGATGAGCAGCTCTTC.

The chain recombines TRBV11-2 with TRBJ2-7; D ambiguous. V was clipped by 0 bases and J by 6 bases, with 6 bases between them. Germline V gene sequence: CDR1 SGHAT, CDR2 FQNNGV. The CDR3 spans 12 residues. CDR3 coding DNA: TGTGCCAGCAGCTTAGATCGTCCCGAGCAGTACTTC. Amino acids: CASSLDRPEQYF.

This clonotype was detected only a few times. The rearrangement joins TRBV10-2 to TRBJ2-7; D is perhaps TRBD1 (6 bases). V lost 7 bases and J 4 bases, leaving 23 bases between the germline ends. Germline V gene lookup returns CDR1 WSHSY and CDR2 SAAADI. There are 16 residues in the CDR3. The CDR3 loop is CASIREQQGRVYEQYF. The DNA of the CDR3 is TGCGCCAGCATCAGAGAGCAACAGGGTCGAGTGTACGAGCAGTACTTC.

This clonotype was detected ten times or more. CDR3: CASSSGEQGGYTF. The DNA of the CDR3 is TGCGCCAGCAGCTCCGGGGAGCAGGGTGGCTACACCTTC. The chain joins TRBV5-1 to TRBJ1-2; maybe TRBD1 (5 bases). Trimming shortened V by 3 bases and J by 7 bases, and 13 bases separated the two germline ends. The CDR3 totals 13 residues. Germline lookup yields CDR1 SGHRS and CDR2 YFSETQ.

This clonotype was counted only a few times. J is TRBJ2-7 and V is TRBV7-6; 7 bases match TRBD1. Germline V gene lookup returns CDR1 SGHVS and CDR2 FNYEAQ. The CDR3 is made up of 13 amino acids. V lost 7 bases, J lost 7 bases, and 10 bases stayed unmatched. The CDR3 coding sequence is TGTGCCAGCACAGGACAGGTGGTCCTGGAGCAGTACTTC. Protein sequence: CASTGQVVLEQYF. The full variable domain, its missing parts supplied by reference TRBV7-6 and TRBJ2-7, is GAGVSQSPRYKVTKRGQDVALRCDPISGHVSLYWYRQALGQGPEFLTYFNYEAQQDKSGLPNDRFSAERPEGSISTLTIQRTEQRDSAMYRCASTGQVVLEQYFGPGTRLTVT.

The sample holds a few counts of this clonotype. The chain is built from TRBV27 and TRBJ1-2, with D possibly matching TRBD1 (6 bases). CDR3 length: 13 amino acids. Per the germline V gene, CDR1 is MNHEY and CDR2 is SMNVEV (reference sequence). V lost 6 bases to trimming and J lost 7 bases, with 15 bases between them. The CDR3 DNA reads TGTGCCAGCAGCATAGGACAGTCCTCTGGCTACACCTTC. It is translated as CASSIGQSSGYTF.

The J gene is TRBJ1-2, the V gene TRBV7-9; the D is unclear. The CDR3 covers 13 residues. Germline CDR1 is SEHNR and CDR2 is FQNEAQ (reference sequence). Deletions cut 4 bases from V and 2 bases from J, with 8 bases between. In DNA form, the CDR3 reads TGTGCCAGCAGCTCGGCAGAAAACTATGGCTACACCTTC. It specifies CASSSAENYGYTF.

The chain couples TRBV6-6 to TRBJ2-3; 7 bases map to TRBD2. Germline values: CDR1 MNHNY, CDR2 SVGAGI (reference sequence). This CDR3 region has 15 residues. J lost 2 bases, V lost 5 bases, and 7 bases had no gene match. The CDR3 DNA reads TGTGCCAGCAGTACTCTAGCGGAGATCACAGATACGCAGTATTTT. Translation gives CASSTLAEITDTQYF.

For this clonotype: A much larger clonotype is one base distant, so this may be a read error. The chain combines TRBV7-2 with TRBJ1-2, with 8 bases lining up with TRBD1. The CDR3 is 15 residues long. Per germline, CDR1 SGHTA and CDR2 FQGNSA. CDR3 coding DNA: TGTGCCAACAGCTTAGGACAGGGACTTGACTATGGCTACACCTTC. Translated, it gives CANSLGQGLDYGYTF.

J is TRBJ2-2 and V is TRBV7-9; possible D gene TRBD2, 7 bases. This CDR3 spans 15 amino acids. The V and J ends lost 0 bases and 4 bases respectively, with 9 bases between them. Germline-derived CDR1 and CDR2 are SEHNR and FQNEAQ (reference sequence). The CDR3 DNA sequence: TGTGCCAGCAGCTTAGCGGCGGGGGCCACCGGGGAGCTGTTTTTT. Translated: CASSLAAGATGELFF.

The gene calls are TRBV20-1 and TRBJ2-2; 7 bases match TRBD1. Germline V CDR1 and CDR2: DFQATT, SNEGSKA (reference sequence). This CDR3 is built from 13 residues. V dropped 6 bases and J dropped 2; count of bases not matched to a gene: 3. In DNA, the CDR3 is TGCAGTGCAGGGACAGAAAACACCGGGGAGCTGTTTTTT. It is translated as CSAGTENTGELFF.

V is TRBV7-2 and J is TRBJ2-5; 9 positions match TRBD1. V shed 0 bases and J 5 bases; nucleotides not matched to a gene: 7. The length of the CDR3 is 16 residues. From germline, CDR1 is SGHTA and CDR2 FQGNSA. The CDR3 nucleotides are TGTGCCAGCAGCTTAGCTTGGACAGGGGTTACGGAGACCCAGTACTTC. Protein: CASSLAWTGVTETQYF.

This clonotype occurred many times. The J gene is TRBJ1-1, the V gene TRBV7-3, with no clear D. Germline V gene lookup returns CDR1 SGHTA and CDR2 FQGTGA. Trimming cost V 0 bases and J 6 bases, with 17 bases left between them. CDR3 length: 16 amino acids. The CDR3 DNA reads TGTGCCAGCAGCTTAACGGTAACAGACCCCTTGGCTGAAGCTTTCTTT. Encoded protein: CASSLTVTDPLAEAFF.

The rearrangement uses TRBV6-2 or TRBV6-3 and TRBJ1-2; 7 bases map to TRBD1. The J segment lost 10 bases and the V segment lost 4 bases, leaving 15 bases of the junction unmatched. Germline V gives CDR1 MNHEY, CDR2 SVGEGT. CDR3 length equals 15 residues. CDR3 bases: TGTGCCAGCAGTTGGGACACCCGACAGGGAAGGCTCTACACCTTC. Protein sequence: CASSWDTRQGRLYTF.

The V call is TRBV7-6, the J call TRBJ2-2; 12 bases fit TRBD2. Germline V gene data show CDR1 as SGHVS and CDR2 as FNYEAQ. The V and J ends lost 5 bases and 0 bases, in that order; junction bases with no gene match: 10. This CDR3 is built from 19 residues. The CDR3 bases are TGTGCCAGCAGCACCCCACCTAGCGGGGGGGCCACGAACACCGGGGAGCTGTTTTTT. Protein product: CASSTPPSGGATNTGELFF. The full variable domain, its missing parts supplied by reference TRBV7-6 and TRBJ2-2, is GAGVSQSPRYKVTKRGQDVALRCDPISGHVSLYWYRQALGQGPEFLTYFNYEAQQDKSGLPNDRFSAERPEGSISTLTIQRTEQRDSAMYRCASSTPPSGGATNTGELFFGEGSRLTVL.

The genes are TRBV28 and TRBJ2-3; TRBD1 matches 7 bases. The CDR3 covers 13 residues. V lost 6 bases, J lost 7 bases, and 7 bases stayed unmatched. Germline values: CDR1 MDHEN, CDR2 SYDVKM. The CDR3 DNA reads as TGTGCCAGCAGCCAGACAGGGACCTATACGCAGTATTTT. This gives the protein CASSQTGTYTQYF. Based on the CDR3 plus reference TRBV28 and TRBJ2-3, the full variable domain is DVKVTQSSRYLVKRTGEKVFLECVQDMDHENMFWYRQDPGLGLRLIYFSYDVKMKEKGDIPEGYSVSREKKERFSLILESASTNQTSMYLCASSQTGTYTQYFGPGTRLTVL.

This clonotype was seen a few times. One end of the junction varies from germline; a read error may be responsible. This chain uses TRBV19 with TRBJ2-5, with TRBD1 matching 9 bases. CDR1 and CDR2 (germline): LNHDA, SQIVND (reference sequence). The CDR3 has 13 amino acids. This CDR3 reads CASRPGQGTHTWF. Here the CDR3 DNA reads TGTGCCAGTAGGCCGGGACAGGGTACCCATACTTGGTTC.

This clonotype was recorded a few times. The V and J genes are TRBV20-1 and TRBJ2-1; D might be TRBD1 (6 bases). This CDR3 comprises 13 residues. From germline, CDR1 is DFQATT and CDR2 SNEGSKA (reference sequence). Trimming left V 3 bases short and J 6 bases short, with 12 bases between. DNA of the CDR3: TGCAGTGCTAGGCCGACAGGAATCAATGAGCAGTTCTTC. Amino acid sequence: CSARPTGINEQFF.

The sample holds a few counts of this clonotype. A much larger clone lies one base from this, so it may be a read error. The chain carries TRBV7-2 and TRBJ1-4; D is ambiguous. Germline CDR1 is SGHTA and CDR2 is FQGNSA. The CDR3 has 16 residues. CDR3: CVSSPYSGATNEKLFF. The CDR3 DNA is TGTGTCAGCAGCCCCTATAGCGGAGCAACTAATGAAAAACTGTTTTTT.

V usage is TRBV20-1 and J usage is TRBJ1-1; D not certain. V was shortened by 8 bases and J by 1 base, with 8 bases between the two germline ends. This CDR3 has 11 amino acids. Germline values: CDR1 DFQATT, CDR2 SNEGSKA (reference sequence). DNA of the CDR3: TGCAGTCTCCCGGCGAACACTGAAGCTTTCTTT. Translation: CSLPANTEAFF.

This clonotype showed up just once. This chain links TRBV24-1 with TRBJ2-5; TRBD1 is a possible D gene (5 bases). This CDR3 has 14 residues. V shed 7 bases and J shed 4 bases, with 15 bases lying between them. Germline CDR1 and CDR2: KGHDR and SFDVKD. CDR3 nucleotides: TGTGCCACCAGCCCCGACAGACCTCTAGAGACCCAGTACTTC. Translating gives CATSPDRPLETQYF.

This chain uses TRBV6-1 with TRBJ2-7, with TRBD2 identical over 12 bases. The V gene's germline CDR1 is MNHNS and CDR2 SASEGT. The trim removed 4 bases at V and 4 bases at J, leaving 5 bases unmatched. The CDR3 runs 15 residues. The CDR3 spells CASSVLAGGPYEQYF. DNA for the CDR3: TGTGCCAGCAGTGTCCTAGCGGGGGGGCCTTACGAGCAGTACTTC.

This clonotype was seen once. The chain has TRBV12-3 or TRBV12-4 and TRBJ2-5; tentatively, D is TRBD1 (6 bases). The germline V and J ends were trimmed by 4 bases and 9 bases, with 15 bases remaining between them. The CDR3 covers 13 residues. For the CDR3, the DNA is TGTGCCAGCAGTTACAGGGCCCTCCCAGCCCAGTACTTC. Encoded protein: CASSYRALPAQYF.

The gene calls are TRBV28 and TRBJ2-1; 8 nucleotides match TRBD1. Germline V lookup: CDR1 MDHEN, CDR2 SYDVKM. Unmatched junction bases numbered 8, after V lost 5 bases and J lost 5 bases. This CDR3 is built from 15 residues. CDR3 sequence (DNA): TGTGCCAGCAGTCCAAGACAGGGGTCCGACAATGAGCAGTTCTTC. It specifies CASSPRQGSDNEQFF.

This clonotype has just a few counts. The chain recombines TRBV6-1 with TRBJ1-6, with D possibly being TRBD1 (6 bases). Germline CDR1 and CDR2: MNHNS and SASEGT. V was clipped by 3 bases and J by 8 bases, with 14 bases between them. The CDR3 sequence is 15 residues long. CDR3 nucleotide sequence: TGTGCCAGCAGTGATGGAACAGGGTTTGATTCACCCCTCCACTTT. Protein: CASSDGTGFDSPLHF.